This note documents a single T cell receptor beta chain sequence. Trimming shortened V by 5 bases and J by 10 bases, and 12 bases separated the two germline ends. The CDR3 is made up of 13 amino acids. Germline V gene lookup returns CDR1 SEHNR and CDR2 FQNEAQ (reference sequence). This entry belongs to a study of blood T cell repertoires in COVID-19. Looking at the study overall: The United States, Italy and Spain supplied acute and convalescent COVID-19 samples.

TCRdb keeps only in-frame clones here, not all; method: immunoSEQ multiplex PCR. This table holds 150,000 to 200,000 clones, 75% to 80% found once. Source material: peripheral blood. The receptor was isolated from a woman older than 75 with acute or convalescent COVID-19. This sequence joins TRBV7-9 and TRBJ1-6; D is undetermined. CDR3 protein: CASSPLEVSPLHF. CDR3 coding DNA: TGTGCCAGCAGCCCACTCGAGGTCTCACCCCTCCACTTT.